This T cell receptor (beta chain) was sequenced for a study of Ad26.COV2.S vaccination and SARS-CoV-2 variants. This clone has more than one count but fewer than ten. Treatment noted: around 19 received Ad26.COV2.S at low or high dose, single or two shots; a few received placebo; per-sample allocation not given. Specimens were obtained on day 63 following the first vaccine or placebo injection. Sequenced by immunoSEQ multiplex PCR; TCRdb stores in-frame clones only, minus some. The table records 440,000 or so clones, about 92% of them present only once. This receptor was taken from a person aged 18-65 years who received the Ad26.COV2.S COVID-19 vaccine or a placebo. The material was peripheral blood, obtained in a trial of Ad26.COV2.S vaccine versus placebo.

CDR3 nucleotide sequence: TGTGCCAGCAGAGCGGGACAGTTCTATGGCTACACCTTC. Amino acids: CASRAGQFYGYTF. The V call is TRBV27, the J call TRBJ1-2; 7 bases are shared with TRBD1. CDR3 size: 13 residues. With 6 bases clipped from V and 4 bases from J, the junction kept 5 bases outside the gene matches. Germline CDR1 MNHEY, CDR2 SMNVEV (reference sequence).